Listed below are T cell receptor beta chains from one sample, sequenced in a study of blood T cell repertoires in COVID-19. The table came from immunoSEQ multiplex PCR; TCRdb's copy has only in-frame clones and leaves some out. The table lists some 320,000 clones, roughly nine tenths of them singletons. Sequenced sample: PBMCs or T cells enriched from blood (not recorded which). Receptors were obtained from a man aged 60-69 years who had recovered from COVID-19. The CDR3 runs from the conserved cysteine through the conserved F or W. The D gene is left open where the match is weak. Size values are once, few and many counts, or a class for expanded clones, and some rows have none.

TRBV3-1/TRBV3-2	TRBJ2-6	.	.	TGTGCCAGCAGCCCTGGTCGGGGGGCACTCGGAAGCTCTGGGGCCAACGTCCTGACTTTC	CASSPGRGALGSSGANVLTF
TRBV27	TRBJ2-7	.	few	TGTGCCACCGCTCGTCTGGTTAGCGGCTCCTACGAGCAGTACTTC	CATARLVSGSYEQYF
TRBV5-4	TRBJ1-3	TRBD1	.	TGTGCCAGCAGCATGAAACAGGGGAATGGAAACACCATATATTTT	CASSMKQGNGNTIYF
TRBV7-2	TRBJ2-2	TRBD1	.	TGTGCCAGCAGCTTACAAAACAGGGGGCTTGGGGAGCTGTTTTTT	CASSLQNRGLGELFF
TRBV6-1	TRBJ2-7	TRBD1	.	TGTGCCAGCAGTTTAGGGACAGGGGCCCAGTACTTC	CASSLGTGAQYF
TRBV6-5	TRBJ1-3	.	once	TGTGCCAGCAGAGGCAGGCCCTCTGGAAACACCATATATTTT	CASRGRPSGNTIYF
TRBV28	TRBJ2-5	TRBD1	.	TGTGCCAGCAGTTTAGAGCCAGGGGGACAAGAGACCCAGTACTTC	CASSLEPGGQETQYF
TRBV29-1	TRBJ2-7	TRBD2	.	TGCAGCGTTGGAATTTTGCGGGAGGCGTACGAGCAGTACTTC	CSVGILREAYEQYF
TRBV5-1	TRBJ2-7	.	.	TGCGCCAGCAGCTTGGCCGCCAGTCTGGACGAGCAGTACTTC	CASSLAASLDEQYF
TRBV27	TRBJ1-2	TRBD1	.	TGTGCCAGCAGCCTCGGACAGGGTGGATTATATGGCTACACCTTC	CASSLGQGGLYGYTF
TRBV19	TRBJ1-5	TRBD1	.	TGTGCCAGTAGTGGGACAGCCGGCAATCAGCCCCAGCATTTT	CASSGTAGNQPQHF
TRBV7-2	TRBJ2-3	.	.	TGTGCCAGCAGCCCCCGGTGGCGGGGCAACACAGATACGCAGTATTTT	CASSPRWRGNTDTQYF
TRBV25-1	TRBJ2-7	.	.	TGTGCCAGCAAGGGACATCTCGAGCAGTACTTC	CASKGHLEQYF
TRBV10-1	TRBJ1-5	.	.	TGCGCCAGCAGTGAGTTCGCCGACAGGTATTATTGCAATCAGCCCCAGCATTTT	CASSEFADRYYCNQPQHF
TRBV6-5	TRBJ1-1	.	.	TGTGCCAGCAGGACAAGACAGACCTACACTGAAGCTTTCTTT	CASRTRQTYTEAFF
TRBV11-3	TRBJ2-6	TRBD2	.	TGTGCCAGCAGCTTAGACCCGGGACTAGCGGGAGGAGGAGGGGCCAACGTCCTGACTTTC	CASSLDPGLAGGGGANVLTF
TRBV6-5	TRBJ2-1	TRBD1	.	TGTGCCAGCAGTTCCGACAGGGGCCCCCTCAATGAGCAGTTCTTC	CASSSDRGPLNEQFF
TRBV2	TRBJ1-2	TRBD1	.	TGTGCCAGTGGGGTCGGGACAGGGGAACCTGGCTACACCTTC	CASGVGTGEPGYTF
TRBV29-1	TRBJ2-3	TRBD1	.	TGCAGCGTGGGGGACAGGCCCCGGGGGGATACGCAGTATTTT	CSVGDRPRGDTQYF
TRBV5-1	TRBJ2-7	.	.	TGCGCCAGCAGCTTGCCAGGCTACGAGCAGTACTTC	CASSLPGYEQYF
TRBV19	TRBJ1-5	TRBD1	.	TGTGCCAGTAGTAGCCGACAGGGGGGCAATCAGCCCCAGCATTTT	CASSSRQGGNQPQHF
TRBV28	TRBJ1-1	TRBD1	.	TGTGCCAGCAGTTCGGACAGGGGTTACACTGAAGCTTTCTTT	CASSSDRGYTEAFF
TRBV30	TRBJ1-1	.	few	TGTGCCTGGAGTGAGGAGGGGTGGACTGAAGCTTTCTTT	CAWSEEGWTEAFF
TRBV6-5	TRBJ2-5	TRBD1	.	TGTGCCAGCAGTTATCAGGGACAGGATCAGGAGACCCAGTACTTC	CASSYQGQDQETQYF
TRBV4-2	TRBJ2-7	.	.	TGTGCCAGCAGCCAAGGGGCAGGGCGCTCCTACGAGCAGTACTTC	CASSQGAGRSYEQYF
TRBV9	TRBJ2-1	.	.	TGTGCCAGCAGCGCCCCTAGATTTGAGCAGTTCTTC	CASSAPRFEQFF
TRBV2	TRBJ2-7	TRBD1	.	TGTGCCAGCCATGATGACAGGGGTACGGTCCACGAGCAGTACTTC	CASHDDRGTVHEQYF
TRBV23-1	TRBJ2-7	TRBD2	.	TGCGCCAGCAGTCAATCGAGACTAGCGGGAGGGCATCTCCCAAAACCCGGTACTTTCGAGCAGTACTTC	CASSQSRLAGGHLPKPGTFEQYF
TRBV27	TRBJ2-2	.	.	TGTGCCAGCAGTCTAGATGTAAGGCTAGTCTTCACCGGGGAGCTGTTTTTT	CASSLDVRLVFTGELFF
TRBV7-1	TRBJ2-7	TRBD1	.	TGTGCCAGCAGCTCGAAGATTGCCGGACAGGGACCTCATGCGGGACGGGAGCTCTCGTACGAGCAGTACTTC	CASSSKIAGQGPHAGRELSYEQYF
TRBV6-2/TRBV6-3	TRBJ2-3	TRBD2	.	TGTGCCAGCAGCAAAGGACTAGCGGCTAGCACAGATACGCAGTATTTT	CASSKGLAASTDTQYF
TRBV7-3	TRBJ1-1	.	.	TGTGCCAGCAGCTCCGCGGGGGGCTTGGGCACTGAAGCTTTCTTT	CASSSAGGLGTEAFF
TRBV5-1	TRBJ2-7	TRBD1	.	TGCGCCAGCAGCTTCGGACAGGGCAAACAGTACTTC	CASSFGQGKQYF
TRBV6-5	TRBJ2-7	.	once	TGTGCCAGCAGTTTCCGCTACGAGCAGTACTTC	CASSFRYEQYF
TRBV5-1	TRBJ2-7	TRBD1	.	TGCGCCAGCAGCCCCCGGGACAGTGCCTACGAGCAGTACTTC	CASSPRDSAYEQYF
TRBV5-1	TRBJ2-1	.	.	TGCGCCAGCAGCTTGGCCAGTGTTGCGGCAGGGTCGGCCTTTGAGCAGTTCTTC	CASSLASVAAGSAFEQFF
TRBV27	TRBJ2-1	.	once	TGTGCCAGCGGAAAAGGCAAGGGCGGGTTGAACAATGAGCAGTTCTTC	CASGKGKGGLNNEQFF
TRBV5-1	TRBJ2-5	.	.	TGCGCCAGCAGCCCCCGGGTTCCCGAGGAGACCCAGTACTTC	CASSPRVPEETQYF
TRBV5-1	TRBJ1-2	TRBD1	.	TGCGCCAGCAGCGAGGGGGCCGGGGTCGGCTATGGCTACACCTTC	CASSEGAGVGYGYTF
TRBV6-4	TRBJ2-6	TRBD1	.	TGTGCCAGCAGTGACGGGACAGGGGGCTCTGGGGCCAACGTCCTGACTTTC	CASSDGTGGSGANVLTF
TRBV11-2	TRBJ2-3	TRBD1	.	TGTGCCAGCAGCAGCCGGGACAGGGAAACAGATACGCAGTATTTT	CASSSRDRETDTQYF
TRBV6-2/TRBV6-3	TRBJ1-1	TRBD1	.	TGTGCCAGCAGTTACGGGACAGCCCTCACTGAAGCTTTCTTT	CASSYGTALTEAFF
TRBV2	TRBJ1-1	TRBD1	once	TGTGCCAGCAGTGAAGCGGTCCCGGGACAGGGATTGAGCACTGAAGCTTTCTTT	CASSEAVPGQGLSTEAFF
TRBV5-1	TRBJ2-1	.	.	TGCGCCAGCAGCTTGAGTTGGCTAGCACCCTACAATGAGCAGTTCTTC	CASSLSWLAPYNEQFF
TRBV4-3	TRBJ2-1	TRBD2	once	TGCGCCAGCAGCCAAGCTCTTAGGACTAGCGGGAGAACGGGGAGGTACAATGAGCAGTTCTTC	CASSQALRTSGRTGRYNEQFF
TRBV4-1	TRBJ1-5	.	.	TGCGCCAGCAGCCAAGATGGGGGGGGCCGGGAGCCCCAGCATTTT	CASSQDGGGREPQHF
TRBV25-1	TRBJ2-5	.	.	TGTGCCAGCACCGATAGCCTAGTACAAGAGACCCAGTACTTC	CASTDSLVQETQYF
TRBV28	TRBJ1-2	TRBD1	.	TGTGCCAGCAGATATCCCCCCGGGACAGGGGCGTACTATGGCTACACCTTC	CASRYPPGTGAYYGYTF
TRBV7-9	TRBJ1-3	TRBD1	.	TGTGCCAGCAGCTCGGGACAGCCGAGCTCTGGAAACACCATATATTTT	CASSSGQPSSGNTIYF
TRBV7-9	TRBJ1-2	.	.	TGTGCCAGCAGCTTAGTGGCTGGCTACACCTTC	CASSLVAGYTF
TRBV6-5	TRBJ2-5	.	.	TGTGCCAGCGCCCCTCGGGGAGTTCAAGAGACCCAGTACTTC	CASAPRGVQETQYF
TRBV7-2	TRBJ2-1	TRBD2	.	TGTGCCAGCGCCCTGACAGCGGGAGGGTACAATGAGCAGTTCTTC	CASALTAGGYNEQFF
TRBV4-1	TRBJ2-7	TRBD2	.	TGCGCCAGCAGCCTCCTTTTTTCAGCGGGAGGGCCCTACGAGCAGTACTTC	CASSLLFSAGGPYEQYF
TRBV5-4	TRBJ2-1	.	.	TGTGCCAGCAGCTTGCGGGGAAACAATGAGCAGTTCTTC	CASSLRGNNEQFF
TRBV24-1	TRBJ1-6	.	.	TGTGCCACCAGCGACAGGCATAATTCACCCCTCCACTTT	CATSDRHNSPLHF
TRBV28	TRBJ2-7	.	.	TGTGCCAGCAGCCCTACTAGCTCCTACGAGCAGTACTTC	CASSPTSSYEQYF
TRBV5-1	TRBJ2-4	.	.	TGCGCCAGCAGCTTACGGACAGACCAGCGGAACATTCAGTACTTC	CASSLRTDQRNIQYF
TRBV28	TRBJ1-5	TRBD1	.	TGTGCCAGCGCCCCCACGGCAGGGGGCCAGCCCCAGCATTTT	CASAPTAGGQPQHF
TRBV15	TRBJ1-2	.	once	TGTGCCACCAGCAGGATACAGGATAGGAACTATGGCTACACCTTC	CATSRIQDRNYGYTF